A single sample gave rise to the 12 T cell receptor beta chains below, sequenced in a study of T-cell memory formation after mild COVID-19. MiXCR was run by TCRdb on the 5' RACE reads, yielding one entry per CDR3 protein. Among 30,000 to 35,000 distinct CDR3 sequences listed, over 20% were seen once. Sequenced sample: PBMCs or a T cell subset sorted from them (not recorded which). These receptors originate from an adult who had mild COVID-19 (a few samples of this study predate the infection). Cell type and time point are not known.

This clonotype was detected many times. This chain links TRBV7-6 with TRBJ2-1; D gene uncertain. Germline loops: CDR1 SGHVS, CDR2 FNYEAQ. The CDR3 is 18 residues long. V dropped 6 bases and J dropped 4 bases, with 25 bases sitting between them. In DNA form, the CDR3 reads TGTGCCAGCAGTCCACGCCACAGTTCGGTGGCCTTGTACAATGAGCAGTTCTTC. This translates into CASSPRHSSVALYNEQFF.

The sample holds a few counts of this clonotype. The chain has TRBV2 and TRBJ2-5; the D gene is possibly TRBD2 (6 bases). Looked up from germline, CDR1 is SNHLY and CDR2 is FYNNEI. The V and J ends lost 6 bases and 5 bases respectively, with 10 bases between them. This CDR3 contains 12 residues. This CDR3 is CASSPRGETQYF. CDR3 in DNA: TGTGCCAGCAGCCCCCGGGGGGAGACCCAGTACTTC.

This clonotype was detected many times. The V and J genes are TRBV5-1 and TRBJ2-1; TRBD2 matches at 10 bases. The V and J ends lost 0 bases and 7 bases, in that order; junction bases with no gene match: 4. CDR1 is SGHRS and CDR2 is YFSETQ in the germline V gene. The CDR3 loop spans 15 amino acids. The DNA of the CDR3 is TGCGCCAGCAGCTTGGTTGGAGCGGGAGGGAATGAGCAGTTCTTC. It translates to CASSLVGAGGNEQFF.

This clonotype was recorded at least ten times. The V gene is TRBV30, the J gene TRBJ2-1; 7 bases map to TRBD2. The CDR3 is 14 amino acids. The V segment lost 5 bases and the J segment 5 bases; nucleotides outside the gene matches: 9. The V gene's germline CDR1 is GTSNPN and CDR2 SVGIG (reference sequence). The DNA of the CDR3 is TGTGCCTGGGGGACGGGACTAACTAACAATGAGCAGTTCTTC. This codes for CAWGTGLTNNEQFF.

This clonotype was counted between two and nine times. The rearrangement links TRBV6-1 to TRBJ2-7; 9 positions agree with TRBD2. With 2 bases clipped from V and 0 bases from J, the junction kept 5 bases outside the gene matches. Germline V gene data show CDR1 as MNHNS and CDR2 as SASEGT. The CDR3 is 16 residues long. CDR3 in amino acids: CASSEQFSGSSYEQYF. The CDR3, as DNA: TGTGCCAGCAGTGAACAGTTTAGCGGGAGCTCCTACGAGCAGTACTTC.

The J gene is TRBJ1-1, the V gene TRBV14; 7 bases align to TRBD1. This CDR3 is built from 14 residues. Germline V gene data show CDR1 as SGHDN and CDR2 as FVKESK. Unmatched junction bases numbered 8, after V lost 2 bases and J lost 8 bases. The CDR3 DNA follows: TGTGCCAGCAGCCAATCAGGGGGGCCCTGGGAAGCTTTCTTT. Translating gives CASSQSGGPWEAFF.

This clonotype was found a few times. The chain combines TRBV18 with TRBJ1-1, with D tentatively TRBD1 (6 bases). CDR3 length: 15 amino acids. Looked up from germline, CDR1 is KGHSH and CDR2 is LQKENI. The V end lost 1 base, the J end lost 6 bases, and 15 bases lay between the germline ends. As DNA, the CDR3 is TGTGCCAGCTCACCACTGGTCGGGGGCCGCGCTGAAGCTTTCTTT. Translation gives CASSPLVGGRAEAFF.

This clonotype is medium-sized. The chain employs TRBV29-1 and TRBJ1-2; the D gene is possibly TRBD1 (5 bases). This CDR3 region has 13 residues. Germline V gene lookup returns CDR1 SQVTM and CDR2 ANQGSEA. V lost 4 bases and J 3 bases, leaving 12 bases between the germline ends. The CDR3 DNA reads TGCAGCGTTGGAGGACTGGGGGACTATGGCTACACCTTC. Translation: CSVGGLGDYGYTF.

This rearrangement joins TRBV7-9 to TRBJ1-1; no clear D. The CDR3 is made up of 13 amino acids. Germline V gene data show CDR1 as SEHNR and CDR2 as FQNEAQ (reference sequence). Deletions cut 5 bases from V and 3 bases from J, with 10 bases between. CDR3 loop: CASSARKDTEAFF. The CDR3 region has the DNA TGTGCCAGCAGCGCGAGGAAGGACACTGAAGCTTTCTTT.

This clonotype came up many times. The V and J genes are TRBV7-2 and TRBJ1-1; D is ambiguous. Germline V lookup: CDR1 SGHTA, CDR2 FQGNSA. The germline V and J ends were trimmed by 5 bases and 6 bases, with 10 bases remaining between them. CDR3 length equals 12 residues. CDR3 sequence (DNA): TGTGCCAGCAGCACTTTCTGGGCTGAAGCTTTCTTT. Protein sequence: CASSTFWAEAFF.

This clonotype was found many times. V and J are TRBV5-1 and TRBJ2-2, with a possible D match to TRBD1 (6 bases). The CDR3 sequence is 15 residues long. V lost 0 bases to trimming and J lost 0 bases, with 6 bases between them. CDR1 is SGHRS and CDR2 is YFSETQ in the germline V gene. The CDR3 DNA is TGCGCCAGCAGCTTGGACAGGGCGAACACCGGGGAGCTGTTTTTT. Translated: CASSLDRANTGELFF.

This clonotype was counted many times. The genes are TRBV23-1 and TRBJ2-5; maybe TRBD1 (6 bases). TRBV23-1 is assigned to the ORF class and has an uncertain function. V lost 7 bases, J lost 7 bases, and 22 bases lay in between. The CDR3 length is 15 residues. The CDR3 protein is CASTPDSPRGRTQYF. The DNA of the CDR3 is TGCGCCAGCACCCCGGACAGTCCCCGGGGAAGGACCCAGTACTTC.